This T cell receptor beta chain was profiled in a study of cytomegalovirus exposure and HLA in healthy donors. A multiplex PCR was run with 60 Vbeta primers and 13 Jbeta primers. Data came from immunoSEQ multiplex PCR; TCRdb stores just in-frame clones and leaves some out. The sample holds 250,000 to 350,000 clones; approximately 80% are singletons and the top ten take about 0.3%. Broader study findings: Within a later analysis, the majority of CMV-associated TCR beta chains appeared HLA-restricted.

Germline values: CDR1 LNHDA, CDR2 SQIVND (reference sequence). V was pared by 4 bases and J by 1 base, with 13 bases between. The CDR3 loop spans 15 amino acids. This clone was counted a single time. Its antigen is undetermined. What was sequenced was PBMCs. The clonotype originates from a girl aged 2 to 10 in good health and CMV-seronegative. This chain connects TRBV19 to TRBJ1-1, with D possibly matching TRBD1 (5 bases). CDR3 loop: CASSSRRGGNTEAFF. CDR3 nucleotides: TGTGCCAGTAGTAGCCGGAGGGGCGGGAACACTGAAGCTTTCTTT.